This TCR beta chain was retrieved from a study of blood T cell repertoires in COVID-19. The V gene's germline CDR1 is SGHAT and CDR2 FQNNGV. The length of the CDR3 is 15 residues. Trimming removed 5 bases from V and 4 bases from J; junction bases left unmatched: 7. Authors' data handling: It was from reference gene primer amplification that nucleated cell counts were estimated. This table comes from immunoSEQ multiplex PCR, and its TCRdb copy is limited to in-frame clones, with some not included. Clone size and V and J calls were adopted from that table, with D and trimming inferred from the DNA. The sample lists about 90,000 clones; roughly nine tenths were seen once. This clone was detected only a few times.

What was sequenced was peripheral blood. The receptor's source is a man aged 50 or older with acute or convalescent COVID-19. V usage is TRBV11-2 and J usage is TRBJ2-5, with TRBD2 identical over 10 bases. The CDR3 sequence: CASSQSGREVETQYF. DNA for the CDR3: TGTGCCAGCAGCCAAAGCGGGAGGGAGGTAGAGACCCAGTACTTC. Full variable domain (remainder filled in from reference TRBV11-2 and TRBJ2-5): EAGVAQSPRYKIIEKRQSVAFWCNPISGHATLYWYQQILGQGPKLLIQFQNNGVVDDSQLPKDRFSAERLKGVDSTLKIQPAKLEDSAVYLCASSQSGREVETQYFGPGTRLLVL.